These 3 T cell receptor beta chains share one sample of origin, sequenced in a study of radiation and T cells in renal cell carcinoma. The protocol was immunoSEQ multiplex PCR, while the TCRdb copy is restricted to in-frame clones and leaves out a portion. The sample records more than 120,000 clones, about 86% being singletons. Regarding time point: blood 4 weeks post-SBRT, at nephrectomy. Treatment in this sample: 15 Gy SBRT to primary tumor, nephrectomy 4 weeks later. Source: blood, taken from a patient whose treatment included radiotherapy and nephrectomy. The receptors derive from a woman in her fifties or sixties with renal cell carcinoma.

The chain has TRBV10-2 and TRBJ2-1; 7 nucleotides match TRBD1. CDR3 length: 15 amino acids. V lost 6 bases to trimming and J lost 0 bases; unmatched junction nucleotides: 5. Per the germline V gene, CDR1 is WSHSY and CDR2 is SAAADI. DNA of the CDR3: TGCGCCAGCAGCAAGGGACAGCTCTCCTACAATGAGCAGTTCTTC. It yields the protein CASSKGQLSYNEQFF.

This clone was counted a few times. J is TRBJ1-5 and V is TRBV5-4, with TRBD1 matching over 8 bases. The J segment lost 9 bases and the V segment lost 4 bases, leaving 6 bases of the junction unmatched. Germline V lookup: CDR1 SGHNT, CDR2 YYREEE (reference sequence). The CDR3 sequence is 13 residues long. The chain's CDR3 is CASSKTGDGPQHF. CDR3 nucleotide sequence: TGTGCCAGCAGCAAGACAGGGGACGGGCCCCAGCATTTT.

CDR3 sequence (DNA): TGCGCCAGCAGCGCCACCGGGACAGCCATCTACAATGAGCAGTTCTTC. Translating gives CASSATGTAIYNEQFF. V is TRBV5-1 and J is TRBJ2-1; 7 bases match TRBD1. V was pared by 4 bases and J by 3 bases, with 10 bases of the junction left unmatched. The CDR3 covers 16 residues. The V gene's germline CDR1 is SGHRS and CDR2 YFSETQ.